Following are 12 T cell receptor beta chains from one sample sequenced in a study of blood T cell repertoires in COVID-19. Libraries were prepared by immunoSEQ multiplex PCR; TCRdb keeps only in-frame clonotypes and omits some of them. In the table there are some 290,000 clones, 85% to 90% of which are singletons. The sample taken for sequencing was peripheral blood. These receptors all stem from a woman in her 30s with COVID-19, enrolled during active disease.

The rearrangement uses TRBV5-1 and TRBJ2-5; D is possibly TRBD1 (6 bases). Trimming took 4 bases from V and 5 from J, leaving 15 bases between them. Germline V lookup: CDR1 SGHRS, CDR2 YFSETQ. The CDR3 loop spans 14 amino acids. The chain's CDR3 is CASSAISGVETQYF. CDR3 DNA sequence: TGCGCCAGCAGCGCAATATCAGGGGTGGAGACCCAGTACTTC.

This chain uses TRBV6-4 with TRBJ1-1; a possible D gene is TRBD1 (5 bases). The length of the CDR3 is 18 residues. Looked up from germline, CDR1 is MRHNA and CDR2 is SNTAGT. V was trimmed by 3 bases and J by 1 base, leaving 21 bases between them. CDR3 amino acids: CASSESVAGRLPNTEAFF. The CDR3 DNA follows: TGTGCCAGCAGTGAGTCGGTGGCGGGACGGCTACCGAACACTGAAGCTTTCTTT.

The CDR3 DNA sequence: TGTGCCAGCAGCTTGTTCCAGGGGCCGGAGACCCAGTACTTC. Amino acid sequence: CASSLFQGPETQYF. V usage is TRBV7-7 and J usage is TRBJ2-5; maybe TRBD1 (6 bases). V was shortened by 3 bases and J by 5 bases, with 13 bases between the two germline ends. The CDR3 length is 14 residues. Germline CDR1 SSHAT, CDR2 FNYEAQ (reference sequence). Drawing the rest from reference TRBV7-7 and TRBJ2-5, the complete variable domain is GAGVSQSPRYKVTKRGQDVTLRCDPISSHATLYWYQQALGQGPEFLTYFNYEAQPDKSGLPSDRFSAERPEGSISTLTIQRTEQRDSAMYRCASSLFQGPETQYFGPGTRLLVL.

The V gene is TRBV6-2 or TRBV6-3, the J gene TRBJ2-7, with TRBD1 identical over 7 bases. The ends lost 4 bases at V and 5 bases at J; junction bases unmatched: 8. Germline V gene data show CDR1 as MNHEY and CDR2 as SVGEGT. CDR3 size: 14 residues. CDR3 DNA sequence: TGTGCCAGCAGTTGGACAGGTGAAATCGACGAGCAGTACTTC. This sequence encodes CASSWTGEIDEQYF.

The CDR3 loop is CASSDRYDRAPGYGYTF. DNA for the CDR3: TGTGCCAGCAGTGACCGATATGACAGGGCTCCAGGCTATGGCTACACCTTC. V is TRBV6-4 and J is TRBJ1-2; 7 positions match TRBD1. The CDR3 covers 17 residues. V shed 2 bases, J shed 4 bases, and the junction held 13 bases outside the gene matches. CDR1 is MRHNA, CDR2 SNTAGT, per germline.

This sequence joins TRBV10-3 and TRBJ1-2; the match to TRBD1 covers 7 bases. Unmatched junction bases numbered 12, after V lost 6 bases and J lost 8 bases. The CDR3 sequence is 14 residues long. Germline V gene data show CDR1 as ENHRY and CDR2 as SYGVKD. CDR3 sequence: CAISGTAGLGGYTF. The CDR3 DNA reads as TGTGCCATCAGCGGGACAGCCGGCCTTGGGGGCTACACCTTC.

V usage is TRBV7-3 and J usage is TRBJ1-2, with D perhaps matching TRBD1 (5 bases). V lost 5 bases to trimming and J lost 5 bases, with 18 bases between them. Germline-derived CDR1 and CDR2 are SGHTA and FQGTGA. The CDR3 totals 15 residues. Here the CDR3 reads CASSPFGGAGYGYTF. CDR3 sequence (DNA): TGTGCCAGCAGCCCATTCGGTGGGGCAGGGTATGGCTACACCTTC.

The V gene is TRBV6-5, the J gene TRBJ1-6; TRBD1 might be the D (6 bases). Trimming left V 0 bases short and J 8 bases short, with 14 bases between. The V gene's germline CDR1 is MNHEY and CDR2 SVGAGI. The CDR3 length is 16 residues. The CDR3 sequence: CASSYSWQGTDSPLHF. The CDR3 DNA reads TGTGCCAGCAGTTACTCGTGGCAGGGGACGGATTCACCCCTCCACTTT.

The genes are TRBV10-3 and TRBJ1-2; D remains ambiguous. Germline V gene data show CDR1 as ENHRY and CDR2 as SYGVKD. This CDR3 contains 12 residues. Trimming stripped 10 bases from V and 8 bases from J, with 17 bases between. CDR3 sequence (DNA): TGTGCCACCTACGACGCGAGGTTGGGCTACACCTTC. Translated: CATYDARLGYTF.

This chain uses TRBV29-1 with TRBJ1-2; TRBD1 might be the D (6 bases). Trimming removed 4 bases at V and 7 bases at J, with 16 bases between. The germline V gene has CDR1 SQVTM and CDR2 ANQGSEA. The CDR3 has 13 amino acids. The CDR3 sequence: CSVGSGGTFGYTF. The CDR3 nucleotides read TGCAGCGTTGGTTCGGGGGGCACGTTTGGCTACACCTTC. Supplemented by reference TRBV29-1 and TRBJ1-2, the full variable domain reads SAVISQKPSRDICQRGTSLTIQCQVDSQVTMMFWYRQQPGQSLTLIATANQGSEATYESGFVIDKFPISRPNLTFSTLTVSNMSPEDSSIYLCSVGSGGTFGYTFGSGTRLTVV.

Regarding this clone: This sample also contains other DNA sequences that code for the same CDR3. The rearrangement joins TRBV5-1 to TRBJ2-7; TRBD2 agrees at 10 bases. CDR3 size: 15 residues. The germline V gene has CDR1 SGHRS and CDR2 YFSETQ. With 2 bases clipped from V and 2 bases from J, the junction kept 4 bases outside the gene matches. CDR3 in amino acids: CASSLRLAGAYEQYF. The CDR3 coding sequence is TGCGCCAGCAGCTTAAGACTAGCGGGTGCCTACGAGCAGTACTTC.

The gene calls are TRBV9 and TRBJ2-5; 9 bases line up with TRBD1. After removal of 4 bases from V and 4 bases from J, the junction contained 8 bases not matched to a gene. The CDR3 is made up of 15 amino acids. Per the germline V gene, CDR1 is SGDLS and CDR2 is YYNGEE. CDR3 coding DNA: TGTGCCAGCAGCCCGTTCACAGGGGGCGCAGAGACCCAGTACTTC. This codes for CASSPFTGGAETQYF.